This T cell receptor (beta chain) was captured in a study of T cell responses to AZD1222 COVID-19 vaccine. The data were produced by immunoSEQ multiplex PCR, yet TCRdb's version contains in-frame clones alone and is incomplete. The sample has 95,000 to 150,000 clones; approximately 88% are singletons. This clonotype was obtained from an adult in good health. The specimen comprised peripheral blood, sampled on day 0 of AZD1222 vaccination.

The CDR3 DNA sequence: TGTGCCAGCTCACCGAGTGGGGGGGCCGGAGAGACCCAGTACTTC. Protein sequence: CASSPSGGAGETQYF. This rearrangement joins TRBV18 to TRBJ2-5, with D possibly being TRBD2 (7 bases). This CDR3 is 15 amino acids long. Trimming took off 3 bases at V and 4 bases at J, with 15 bases between the two ends. CDR1 KGHSH and CDR2 LQKENI come from the germline V gene. Filled out from reference TRBV18 and TRBJ2-5, the complete variable domain reads NAGVMQNPRHLVRRRGQEARLRCSPMKGHSHVYWYRQLPEEGLKFMVYLQKENIIDESGMPKERFSAEFPKEGPSILRIQQVVRGDSAAYFCASSPSGGAGETQYFGPGTRLLVL.